This passage covers 9 T cell receptor beta chains from one sample sequenced in a study of T-cell reconstitution after alpha-beta-depleted transplantation in children. During its preparation, the TCRbeta library received unique molecular identifiers. MiXCR, applied by TCRdb to the PCR reads, yields one record per CDR3 protein. The sample has about 540,000 distinct CDR3 sequences, 25% to 30% seen once. Sequenced here: PBMCs, sampled before TCRalphabeta/CD19-depleted stem cell transplant. Receptors originate from a boy in the first two years of life with Wiskott-Aldrich syndrome, due to receive a stem cell transplant.

This clonotype occurred a few times. This sequence joins TRBV7-8 and TRBJ1-4; TRBD1 matches 7 bases. This CDR3 region has 14 residues. In germline, CDR1 is SGHVS, CDR2 FQNEAQ. With 5 bases clipped from V and 7 bases from J, the junction kept 7 bases outside the gene matches. CDR3 loop: CASSVRQGREKLFF. The CDR3 DNA reads TGTGCCAGCAGCGTAAGACAGGGTCGTGAAAAACTGTTTTTT.

The sample holds a few counts of this clonotype. The chain uses TRBV6-5 and TRBJ2-7; TRBD1 matches 10 bases. The CDR3 length is 15 residues. Germline loops: CDR1 MNHEY, CDR2 SVGAGI. After removal of 0 bases from V and 3 bases from J, the junction contained 2 bases not matched to a gene. CDR3 coding DNA: TGTGCCAGCAGTTACTCGAGGACAGGGGGCTACGAGCAGTACTTC. It codes for CASSYSRTGGYEQYF.

This clonotype was seen only once. The chain employs TRBV9 and TRBJ2-1; 14 bases fit TRBD2. After removal of 2 bases from V and 4 bases from J, the junction contained 8 bases not matched to a gene. The V gene's germline CDR1 is SGDLS and CDR2 YYNGEE. The CDR3 consists of 18 residues. DNA of the CDR3: TGTGCCAGCAGCGTCCTTGGACTAGCGGGAGGAGGTTACAATGAGCAGTTCTTC. It encodes CASSVLGLAGGGYNEQFF.

This chain uses TRBV9 with TRBJ2-5, with D possibly being TRBD2 (6 bases). CDR1 is SGDLS, CDR2 YYNGEE, per germline. Trimming took 3 bases from V and 4 from J, leaving 16 bases between them. The CDR3 totals 15 residues. The chain's CDR3 is CASSAGLSGAETQYF. As DNA, the CDR3 is TGTGCCAGCAGCGCCGGACTATCCGGTGCAGAGACCCAGTACTTC.

This chain joins TRBV15 and TRBJ2-7; TRBD1 matches 10 bases. Unmatched junction bases numbered 7, after V lost 5 bases and J lost 6 bases. The length of the CDR3 is 14 residues. Germline V lookup: CDR1 LNHNV, CDR2 YYDKDF (reference sequence). CDR3 loop: CATSLRDRGIEQYF. Written as DNA, the CDR3 is TGTGCCACCAGCCTCCGGGACAGGGGTATCGAGCAGTACTTC.

The chain recombines TRBV5-1 with TRBJ2-7, with 8 nucleotides matching TRBD1. V lost 4 bases, J lost 3 bases, and 9 bases stayed unmatched. This CDR3 comprises 15 residues. Looked up from germline, CDR1 is SGHRS and CDR2 is YFSETQ. CDR3 sequence (DNA): TGCGCCAGCAGCCCAGGGGGCAAAACTTACTACGAGCAGTACTTC. It specifies CASSPGGKTYYEQYF.

This clonotype appeared a few times. The rearrangement links TRBV6-5 to TRBJ2-2; the match to TRBD1 covers 8 bases. Trimming at V came to 2 bases and at J to 7 bases, leaving 6 bases not matched to a gene. CDR3 length: 15 amino acids. Germline values: CDR1 MNHEY, CDR2 SVGAGI. The CDR3 bases are TGTGCCAGCAGTTACAGTACAGGGGGGTACGGGGAGCTGTTTTTT. Translation gives CASSYSTGGYGELFF.

The chain recombines TRBV12-3 or TRBV12-4 with TRBJ2-5; D is perhaps TRBD2 (6 bases). The CDR3 is made up of 17 amino acids. V shed 6 bases and J shed 2 bases, with 22 bases lying between them. The chain's CDR3 is CASSSHKRVAVQETQYF. Written as DNA, the CDR3 is TGTGCCAGCAGCTCACACAAAAGAGTAGCGGTGCAAGAGACCCAGTACTTC.

This chain joins TRBV5-8 and TRBJ2-7, with D possibly being TRBD1 (6 bases). Trimming removed 9 bases at V and 6 bases at J, with 22 bases between. The germline V gene has CDR1 SGHTS and CDR2 YDEGEE. The CDR3 is 14 residues long. Here the CDR3 DNA reads TGTGCCATGGGCTTGGGGCCCCAGGGGCGCGAGCAGTACTTC. Protein product: CAMGLGPQGREQYF.